These T cell receptor beta chains were read from a single sample in a study of T cell repertoires in cytomegalovirus infection. TCRdb itself ran the reads through MiXCR, one entry per CDR3 protein. The table lists roughly 720,000 distinct CDR3 sequences, approximately 40% of them singletons. Sequenced sample: PBMCs. These receptors originate from a human donor in good health (CMV status not recorded). Some clones in this sample may be carry-over from other donors' samples. Both conserved end residues are trimmed from each CDR3.

J gene: TRBJ1-1; V gene: TRBV20-1; CDR3 protein: SARTRGLAGNTEAF
J gene: TRBJ1-5; V gene: TRBV7-4; CDR3 protein: ASSRLGSGNQPQH
J gene: TRBJ2-1; V gene: TRBV28; CDR3 protein: ASIPGRYYNEQF
J gene: TRBJ2-1; V gene: TRBV6-6; CDR3 protein: ASSIRGGGDNEQF
J gene: TRBJ2-5; V gene: TRBV7-8; CDR3 protein: ASSLRPEPRETQY
J gene: TRBJ2-7; V gene: TRBV5-1; CDR3 protein: ASSLEGTPPEEQY
J gene: TRBJ2-2; V gene: TRBV7-3; CDR3 protein: ASSFGTTGELF
J gene: TRBJ2-7; V gene: TRBV12-3/TRBV12-4; CDR3 protein: ASRGHLPSYEQY
J gene: TRBJ2-5; V gene: TRBV27; CDR3 protein: ASRLFPKETQY
J gene: TRBJ2-7; V gene: TRBV6-1; CDR3 protein: AGADGRSYEQY
J gene: TRBJ2-1; V gene: TRBV7-9; CDR3 protein: ASSRGHYDKF